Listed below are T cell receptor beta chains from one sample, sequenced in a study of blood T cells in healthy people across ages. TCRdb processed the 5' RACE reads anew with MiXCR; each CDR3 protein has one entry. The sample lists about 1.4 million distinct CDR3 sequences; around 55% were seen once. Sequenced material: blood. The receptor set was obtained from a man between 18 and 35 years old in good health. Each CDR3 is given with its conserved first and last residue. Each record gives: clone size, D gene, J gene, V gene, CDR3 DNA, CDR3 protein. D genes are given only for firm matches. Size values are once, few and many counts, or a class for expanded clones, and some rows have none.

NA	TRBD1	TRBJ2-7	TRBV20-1	TGCAGTGCAGCGCCGGGACAGGCGATCTACGAGCAGTACTTC	CSAAPGQAIYEQYF
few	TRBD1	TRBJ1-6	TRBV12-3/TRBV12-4	TGTGCCAGCAGCAATACAGGGGTCCGGGGACCCCTCCACTTT	CASSNTGVRGPLHF
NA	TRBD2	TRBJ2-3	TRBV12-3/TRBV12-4	TGTGCCAGCAGTCTCGGCACTAGCGGGGGGCGATCAGAGACGCAGTATTTT	CASSLGTSGGRSETQYF
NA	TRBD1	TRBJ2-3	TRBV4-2	TGTGCCAGCAGCCGAGTAGACAGGGGCTTATTCACAGATACGCAGTATTTT	CASSRVDRGLFTDTQYF
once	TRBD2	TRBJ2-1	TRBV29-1	TGCAGCGTTGAGAGGCCGGTGACTAGCGGGAGGGGTGAGCAGTTCTTC	CSVERPVTSGRGEQFF
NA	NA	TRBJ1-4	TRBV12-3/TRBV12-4	TGTGCCAGCAGCCGAGGGGAGGCTAATGAAAAACTGTTTTTT	CASSRGEANEKLFF
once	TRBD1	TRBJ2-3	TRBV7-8	TGTGCCAGCAGCTTAGAGGCGGGACAGGGTGCAGATACGCAGTATTTT	CASSLEAGQGADTQYF
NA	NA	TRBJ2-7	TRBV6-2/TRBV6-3	TGTGCCAGCTCACCAGTTAACTACGAGCAGTACTTC	CASSPVNYEQYF
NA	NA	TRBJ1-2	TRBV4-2	TGTGCCAGCAGCCAAGACAGGCACTATGGCTACACCTTC	CASSQDRHYGYTF
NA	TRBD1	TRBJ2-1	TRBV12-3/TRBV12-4	TGTGCCAGCAGCTTAGGGGACAGGGCTCGACGAAAGCAGTTCTTC	CASSLGDRARRKQFF
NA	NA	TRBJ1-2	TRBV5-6	TGTGCCAGCAGCACCAGAACAGGCCCCACCGGCTATGGCTACACCTTC	CASSTRTGPTGYGYTF
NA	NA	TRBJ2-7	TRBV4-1	TGCGCCAGCAGCCAAGATCAGTGGCAGACCTACGAGCAGTACTTC	CASSQDQWQTYEQYF
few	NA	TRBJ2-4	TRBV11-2	TGTGCCAGCAGAACGGCGCGGGGAAACATTCAGTACTTC	CASRTARGNIQYF
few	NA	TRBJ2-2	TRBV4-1	TGCGCCAGCAGCCATAGTCCCCGGGAGCTGTTTTTT	CASSHSPRELFF
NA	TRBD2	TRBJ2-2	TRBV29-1	TGCAGCGTTGTAGTAGCGGGAGTTGCCGGGGAGCTGTTTTTT	CSVVVAGVAGELFF
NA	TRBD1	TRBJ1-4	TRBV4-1	TGCGCCAGCAGCCCCACCGACAGGGGCCGAGGTAATGAAAAACTGTTTTTT	CASSPTDRGRGNEKLFF
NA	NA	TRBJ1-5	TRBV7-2	TGTGCCAGCAGCTTAGTAAGGTCGAATCAGCCCCAGCATTTT	CASSLVRSNQPQHF